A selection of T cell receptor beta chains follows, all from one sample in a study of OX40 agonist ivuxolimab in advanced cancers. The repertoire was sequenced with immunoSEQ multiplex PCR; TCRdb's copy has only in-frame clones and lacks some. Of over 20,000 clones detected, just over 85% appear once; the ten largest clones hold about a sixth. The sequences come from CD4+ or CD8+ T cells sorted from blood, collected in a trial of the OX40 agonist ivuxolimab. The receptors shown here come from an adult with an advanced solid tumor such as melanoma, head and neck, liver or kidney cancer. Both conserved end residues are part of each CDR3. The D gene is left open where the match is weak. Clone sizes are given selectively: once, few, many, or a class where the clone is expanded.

cdr3_aa: CASSSASGAGDEKLFF
cdr3_nt: TGTGCCAGCAGTTCCGCCTCAGGGGCAGGGGATGAAAAACTGTTTTTT
d_call: NA
clone_size: NA
v_call: TRBV6-5
j_call: TRBJ1-4

cdr3_aa: CASSLSGSAYEQYF
cdr3_nt: TGTGCCAGCAGTCTGAGCGGGAGCGCCTACGAGCAGTACTTC
d_call: TRBD2
clone_size: NA
v_call: TRBV6-5
j_call: TRBJ2-7

cdr3_aa: CASSKEGESYEQYF
cdr3_nt: TGTGCCAGCAGCAAAGAGGGGGAATCCTACGAGCAGTACTTC
d_call: NA
clone_size: NA
v_call: TRBV21-1
j_call: TRBJ2-7

cdr3_aa: CASSLTPLHNEQFF
cdr3_nt: TGTGCCAGCAGCTTAACCCCTCTCCACAATGAGCAGTTCTTC
d_call: NA
clone_size: NA
v_call: TRBV5-6
j_call: TRBJ2-1

cdr3_aa: CASSEWGAGQPQHF
cdr3_nt: TGTGCCAGCAGTGAGTGGGGGGCAGGTCAGCCCCAGCATTTT
d_call: NA
clone_size: NA
v_call: TRBV2
j_call: TRBJ1-5

cdr3_aa: CASSEGLAGHTDTQYF
cdr3_nt: TGTGCCAGCAGTGAGGGACTAGCGGGACACACAGATACGCAGTATTTT
d_call: TRBD2
clone_size: NA
v_call: TRBV25-1
j_call: TRBJ2-3

cdr3_aa: CASTQGWGDRDTEAFF
cdr3_nt: TGTGCCAGCACCCAGGGGTGGGGGGACAGGGACACTGAAGCTTTCTTT
d_call: TRBD1
clone_size: NA
v_call: TRBV2
j_call: TRBJ1-1

cdr3_aa: CASLIGQPTDTQYF
cdr3_nt: TGCGCCAGCTTAATAGGACAACCCACAGATACGCAGTATTTT
d_call: NA
clone_size: once
v_call: TRBV5-1
j_call: TRBJ2-3

cdr3_aa: CASSHSGTSGGETQYF
cdr3_nt: TGCGCCAGCAGCCACTCCGGGACTAGCGGGGGAGAGACCCAGTACTTC
d_call: TRBD2
clone_size: NA
v_call: TRBV4-3
j_call: TRBJ2-5

cdr3_aa: CASSLVGRGGVYNEQFF
cdr3_nt: TGTGCCAGCAGCTTGGTAGGAAGAGGGGGGGTTTACAATGAGCAGTTCTTC
d_call: NA
clone_size: few
v_call: TRBV5-7
j_call: TRBJ2-1

cdr3_aa: CAISEPLMVQGVYEQYF
cdr3_nt: TGTGCCATCAGTGAGCCGCTTATGGTACAGGGAGTCTACGAGCAGTACTTC
d_call: NA
clone_size: NA
v_call: TRBV10-3
j_call: TRBJ2-7

cdr3_aa: CASSKTSPEETQYF
cdr3_nt: TGTGCCAGCAGTAAAACTAGCCCGGAAGAGACCCAGTACTTC
d_call: NA
clone_size: NA
v_call: TRBV2
j_call: TRBJ2-5

cdr3_aa: CATSRDLRGPYEQYF
cdr3_nt: TGTGCCACCAGCAGAGATCTTCGGGGACCCTACGAGCAGTACTTC
d_call: NA
clone_size: NA
v_call: TRBV15
j_call: TRBJ2-7

cdr3_aa: CATKFRNSNQPQHF
cdr3_nt: TGTGCCACCAAATTTCGTAATAGCAATCAGCCCCAGCATTTT
d_call: NA
clone_size: NA
v_call: TRBV19
j_call: TRBJ1-5

cdr3_aa: CASSLGARSGRYSGELFF
cdr3_nt: TGTGCCAGCAGCTTAGGGGCCAGGAGCGGGAGGTACTCCGGGGAGCTGTTTTTT
d_call: TRBD2
clone_size: NA
v_call: TRBV7-6
j_call: TRBJ2-2

cdr3_aa: CASSLLPGTGANYGYTF
cdr3_nt: TGCGCCAGCAGCCTTCTACCGGGGACGGGGGCTAACTATGGCTACACCTTC
d_call: NA
clone_size: NA
v_call: TRBV4-3
j_call: TRBJ1-2

cdr3_aa: CASSLVEQGDF
cdr3_nt: TGTGCCAGCAGCTTAGTAGAGCAGGGGGACTTC
d_call: TRBD1
clone_size: NA
v_call: TRBV7-9
j_call: TRBJ1-2

cdr3_aa: CASSRDLNEKLFF
cdr3_nt: TGTGCCAGCAGTAGGGACCTTAATGAAAAACTGTTTTTT
d_call: NA
clone_size: NA
v_call: TRBV2
j_call: TRBJ1-4

cdr3_aa: CASSSPENSPLHF
cdr3_nt: TGTGCCAGCAGTTCCCCAGAGAATTCACCCCTCCACTTT
d_call: NA
clone_size: NA
v_call: TRBV6-6
j_call: TRBJ1-6

cdr3_aa: CASSSGTGNQETQYF
cdr3_nt: TGTGCTAGCAGCTCCGGGACAGGAAATCAAGAGACCCAGTACTTC
d_call: TRBD1
clone_size: NA
v_call: TRBV7-7
j_call: TRBJ2-5

cdr3_aa: CASSLGLAGGPNTGELFF
cdr3_nt: TGTGCCAGCAGCTTAGGCCTAGCGGGAGGGCCGAACACCGGGGAGCTGTTTTTT
d_call: TRBD2
clone_size: NA
v_call: TRBV7-6
j_call: TRBJ2-2

cdr3_aa: CASSGPVYEQYF
cdr3_nt: TGTGCCAGCAGCGGGCCTGTCTACGAGCAGTACTTC
d_call: NA
clone_size: once
v_call: TRBV21-1
j_call: TRBJ2-7

cdr3_aa: CASSPTVAYNEQFF
cdr3_nt: TGCGCCAGCAGCCCCACAGTGGCCTACAATGAGCAGTTCTTC
d_call: NA
clone_size: once
v_call: TRBV5-1
j_call: TRBJ2-1

cdr3_aa: CASRRQGTDTEAFF
cdr3_nt: TGTGCCAGTAGAAGGCAGGGTACGGACACTGAAGCTTTCTTT
d_call: NA
clone_size: NA
v_call: TRBV19
j_call: TRBJ1-1

cdr3_aa: CSVLRRLGAGVGEQYF
cdr3_nt: TGCAGCGTGCTGCGGCGGTTGGGAGCGGGAGTTGGCGAGCAGTACTTC
d_call: TRBD2
clone_size: NA
v_call: TRBV29-1
j_call: TRBJ2-7

cdr3_aa: CAISEISDTQYF
cdr3_nt: TGTGCCATCAGTGAGATTTCAGATACGCAGTATTTT
d_call: NA
clone_size: NA
v_call: TRBV10-3
j_call: TRBJ2-3